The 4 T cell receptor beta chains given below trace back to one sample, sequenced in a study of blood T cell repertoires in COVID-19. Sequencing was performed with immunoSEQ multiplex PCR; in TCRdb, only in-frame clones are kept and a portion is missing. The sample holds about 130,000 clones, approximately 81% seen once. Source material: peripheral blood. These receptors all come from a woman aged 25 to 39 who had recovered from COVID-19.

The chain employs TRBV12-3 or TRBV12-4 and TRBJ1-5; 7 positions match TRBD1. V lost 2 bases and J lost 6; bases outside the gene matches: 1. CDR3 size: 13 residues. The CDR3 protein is CASSLKGAQPQHF. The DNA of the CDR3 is TGTGCCAGCAGTTTAAAGGGGGCTCAGCCCCAGCATTTT.

DNA of the CDR3: TGTGCCAGCACCAGATCTTTGGGGAGCCCCCTTGGCTACACCTTC. Residues: CASTRSLGSPLGYTF. The chain recombines TRBV2 with TRBJ1-2; D is uncertain. Trimming took off 7 bases at V and 7 bases at J, with 22 bases between the two ends. Germline V gene lookup returns CDR1 SNHLY and CDR2 FYNNEI. The length of the CDR3 is 15 residues.

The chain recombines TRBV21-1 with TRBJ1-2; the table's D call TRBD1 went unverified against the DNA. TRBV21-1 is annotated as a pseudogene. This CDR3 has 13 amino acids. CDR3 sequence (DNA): TGTGCCAGCAGCACCACAGGGCGGCCTGGCTACACCTTC. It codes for CASSTTGRPGYTF.

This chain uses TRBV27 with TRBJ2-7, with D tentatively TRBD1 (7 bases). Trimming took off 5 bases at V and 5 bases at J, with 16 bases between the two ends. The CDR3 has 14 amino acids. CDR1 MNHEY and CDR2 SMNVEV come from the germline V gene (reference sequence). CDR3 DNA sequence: TGTGCCAGCAGTATACGGAGGGGGCTCAACGAGCAGTACTTC. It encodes CASSIRRGLNEQYF.